What follows is one T cell receptor beta chain and its context. The antigen remains undetermined. One entry per CDR3 protein results from TCRdb running MiXCR on the 5' RACE reads. Of about 8,200 distinct CDR3 sequences listed, about 65% were seen once; the top ten hold 3.5% to 5.5%. J gave up 7 bases and V 7 bases, and 9 bases lay outside the gene matches. CDR3 size: 14 residues. Germline V CDR1 and CDR2: MNHNS, SASEGT. Points from the study as a whole: Tumor Treg TCRs overlapped most with tumor naive CD4+ cells.

This receptor was obtained from a female donor with breast cancer. Sequenced material: tumor-infiltrating naive CD4+ T cells sorted from the breast tumor. Subset denoted: naive CD4+ T cells, CD4+CD45RA+CD25-. This chain joins TRBV6-1 and TRBJ1-2; 10 bases agree with TRBD1. As DNA, the CDR3 is TGTGCCAGCACCTCCGGGACAGGGGTCGCTGGCTACACCTTC. Translating gives CASTSGTGVAGYTF.